This T cell receptor (beta chain) was identified in a study of OX40 agonist ivuxolimab in advanced cancers. The table lists this clone with a few counts. Antigen: not known. This table comes from immunoSEQ multiplex PCR, and its TCRdb copy is limited to in-frame clones, with some not included. Of tens of thousands of clones in the sample, less than 90% were seen once. Exclusion applied to patients with autoimmune disease history or systemic immunosuppression. The sampling schedule covered blood at baseline, cycle 4 day 1, and cycle 7 day 1. The CDR3 is made up of 13 amino acids. In germline, CDR1 is SGHTA, CDR2 FQGNSA. V dropped 3 bases and J dropped 10 bases, with 13 bases sitting between them. Broader study findings: The study observed clonal expansion of CD4+ and CD8+ blood T cells by week 6 at 0.1 to 3.0 mg/kg. Nonresponders, in some cases, also had low normalized T-cell clonal expansion.

Material: CD4+ or CD8+ T cells sorted from blood, obtained in a trial of the OX40 agonist ivuxolimab. This clonotype was obtained from an adult with an advanced solid tumor such as melanoma, head and neck, liver or kidney cancer. The rearrangement links TRBV7-2 to TRBJ1-5, with unresolved D. CDR3 residues: CASSFNREQPQHF. CDR3 DNA sequence: TGTGCCAGCAGCTTTAACCGGGAACAACCCCAGCATTTT.